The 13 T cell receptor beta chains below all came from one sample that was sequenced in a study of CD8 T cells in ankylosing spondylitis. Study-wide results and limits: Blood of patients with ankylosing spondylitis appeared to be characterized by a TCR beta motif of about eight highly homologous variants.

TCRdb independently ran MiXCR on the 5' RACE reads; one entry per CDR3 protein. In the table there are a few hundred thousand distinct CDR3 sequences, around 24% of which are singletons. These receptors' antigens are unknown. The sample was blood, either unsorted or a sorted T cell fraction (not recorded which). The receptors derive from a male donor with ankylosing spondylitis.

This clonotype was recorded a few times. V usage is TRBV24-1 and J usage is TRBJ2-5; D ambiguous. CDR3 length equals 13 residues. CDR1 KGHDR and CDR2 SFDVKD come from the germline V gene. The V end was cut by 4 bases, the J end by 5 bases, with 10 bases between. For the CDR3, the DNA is TGTGCCACCAGTGACCCCGACCGTGAGACCCAGTACTTC. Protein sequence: CATSDPDRETQYF.

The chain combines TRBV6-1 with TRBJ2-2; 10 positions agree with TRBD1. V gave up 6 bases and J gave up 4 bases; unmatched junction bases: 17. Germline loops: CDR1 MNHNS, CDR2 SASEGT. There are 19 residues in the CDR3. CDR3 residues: CASRIDFPGQGLGTGELFF. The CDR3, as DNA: TGTGCCAGCAGGATAGATTTTCCGGGACAGGGGCTCGGCACCGGGGAGCTGTTTTTT.

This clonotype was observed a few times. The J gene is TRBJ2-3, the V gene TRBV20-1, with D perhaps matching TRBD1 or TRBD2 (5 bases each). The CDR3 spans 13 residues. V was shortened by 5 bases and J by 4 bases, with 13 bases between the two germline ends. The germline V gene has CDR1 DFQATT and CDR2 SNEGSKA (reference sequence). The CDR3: CSAGDGVADTQYF. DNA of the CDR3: TGCAGTGCTGGGGACGGGGTGGCAGATACGCAGTATTTT.

In DNA, the CDR3 is TGTGCCAGCAGTTACCCGAGGGACTGGCTTTACAATGAGCAGTTCTTC. This translates into CASSYPRDWLYNEQFF. The chain links TRBV6-2 or TRBV6-3 to TRBJ2-1; possible D gene TRBD2, 6 bases. The ends were cut back, 2 bases at V and 4 bases at J, with 15 bases in the middle. The CDR3 runs 16 residues. From germline, CDR1 is MNHEY and CDR2 SVGEGT.

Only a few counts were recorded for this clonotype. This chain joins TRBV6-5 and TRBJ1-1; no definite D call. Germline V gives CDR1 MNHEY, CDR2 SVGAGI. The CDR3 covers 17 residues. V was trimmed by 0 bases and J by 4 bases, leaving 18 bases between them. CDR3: CASSYSSTGTFSTEAFF. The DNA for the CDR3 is TGTGCCAGCAGTTACTCGAGTACGGGTACTTTTTCCACTGAAGCTTTCTTT.

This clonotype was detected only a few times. The CDR3 bases are TGTGCCAGCAGCCCTAGCCTAGTTGGAGATACGCAGTATTTT. Its protein is CASSPSLVGDTQYF. The rearrangement uses TRBV25-1 and TRBJ2-3; TRBD2 is a possible D gene (5 bases). There are 14 residues in the CDR3. CDR1 and CDR2 from the germline V gene are MGHDK and SYGVNS. V was pared by 6 bases and J by 5 bases, with 15 bases between.

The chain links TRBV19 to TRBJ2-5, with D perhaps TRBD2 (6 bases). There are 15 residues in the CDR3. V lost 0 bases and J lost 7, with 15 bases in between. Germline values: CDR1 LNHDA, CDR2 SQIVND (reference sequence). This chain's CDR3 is CASSIELGSRATQYF. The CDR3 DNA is TGTGCCAGTAGTATAGAGCTCGGGAGTAGAGCGACCCAGTACTTC.

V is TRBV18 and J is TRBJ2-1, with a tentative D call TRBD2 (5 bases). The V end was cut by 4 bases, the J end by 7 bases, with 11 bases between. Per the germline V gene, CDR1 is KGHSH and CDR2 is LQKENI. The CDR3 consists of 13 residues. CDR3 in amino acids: CASSQDSGNEQFF. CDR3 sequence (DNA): TGTGCCAGCTCACAGGACTCCGGTAATGAGCAGTTCTTC.

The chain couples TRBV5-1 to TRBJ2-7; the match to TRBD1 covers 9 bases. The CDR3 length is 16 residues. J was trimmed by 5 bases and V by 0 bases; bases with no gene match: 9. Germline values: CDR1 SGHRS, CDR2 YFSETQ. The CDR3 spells CASSLEVGQGTDEQYF. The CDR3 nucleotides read TGCGCCAGCAGCTTGGAAGTGGGACAGGGTACCGACGAGCAGTACTTC.

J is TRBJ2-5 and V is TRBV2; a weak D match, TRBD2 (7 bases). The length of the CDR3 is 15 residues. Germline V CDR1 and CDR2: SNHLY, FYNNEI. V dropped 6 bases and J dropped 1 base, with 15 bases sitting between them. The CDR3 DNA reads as TGTGCCAGCAGGGGGGGGGCTGACCCCCAAGAGACCCAGTACTTC. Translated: CASRGGADPQETQYF.

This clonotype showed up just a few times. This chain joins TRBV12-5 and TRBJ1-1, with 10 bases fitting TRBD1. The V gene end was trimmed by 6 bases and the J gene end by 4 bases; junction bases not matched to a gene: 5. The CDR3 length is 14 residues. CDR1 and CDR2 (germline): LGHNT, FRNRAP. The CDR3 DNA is TGTGCTAGTGGCCGGACAGGGGGTGGCACTGAAGCTTTCTTT. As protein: CASGRTGGGTEAFF.

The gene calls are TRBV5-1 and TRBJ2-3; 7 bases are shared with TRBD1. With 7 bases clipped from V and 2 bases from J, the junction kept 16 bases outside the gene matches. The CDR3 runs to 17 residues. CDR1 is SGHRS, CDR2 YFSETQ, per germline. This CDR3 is CASGESDRVVSTDTQYF. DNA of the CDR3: TGCGCCAGCGGAGAGAGTGACAGGGTAGTTTCCACAGATACGCAGTATTTT.

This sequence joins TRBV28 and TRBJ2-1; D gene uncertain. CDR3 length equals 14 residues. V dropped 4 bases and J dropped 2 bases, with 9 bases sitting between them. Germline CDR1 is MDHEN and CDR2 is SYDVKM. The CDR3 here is CASSSVNTYNEQFF. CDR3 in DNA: TGTGCCAGCAGTTCCGTCAATACCTACAATGAGCAGTTCTTC.